These T cell receptor beta chains were read from a single sample in a study of blood T cell repertoires in COVID-19. Sequenced by immunoSEQ multiplex PCR; TCRdb stores in-frame clones only, minus some. The data show roughly 200,000 clones, with 78% seen just once and under 3.5% held by the top ten. Sequencing was done on a sample of peripheral blood. These receptors came from a woman of 80 years or more with active or convalescent COVID-19. Each CDR3 is given with its conserved first and last residue. D genes are given only for firm matches. A clone size is listed for some rows: how often the clone was seen (once, few, many), or a class if it is expanded.

v_gene: TRBV19
abundance: -
j_gene: TRBJ2-3
d_gene: TRBD2
CDR3aa: CASSSSGVTDTQYF
CDR3nt: TGTGCCAGTAGTAGTAGCGGGGTGACAGATACGCAGTATTTT

v_gene: TRBV19
abundance: -
j_gene: TRBJ2-1
d_gene: TRBD1
CDR3aa: CASRRGQGLGSQFF
CDR3nt: TGTGCCAGCCGACGGGGACAGGGGCTTGGTAGTCAGTTCTTC

v_gene: TRBV28
abundance: -
j_gene: TRBJ1-2
d_gene: TRBD1
CDR3aa: CASSPRDRDIYGYTF
CDR3nt: TGTGCCAGCAGTCCTCGGGACAGGGACATCTATGGCTACACCTTC

v_gene: TRBV5-5
abundance: -
j_gene: TRBJ2-1
d_gene: TRBD2
CDR3aa: CASSLHGGSYNEQFF
CDR3nt: TGTGCCAGCAGCTTACACGGGGGGTCCTACAATGAGCAGTTCTTC

v_gene: TRBV11-2
abundance: -
j_gene: TRBJ2-2
d_gene: -
CDR3aa: CASTQFRFANTGELFF
CDR3nt: TGTGCCAGCACCCAATTTCGGTTCGCGAACACCGGGGAGCTGTTTTTT

v_gene: TRBV18
abundance: -
j_gene: TRBJ1-1
d_gene: -
CDR3aa: CASSPPQGMNTEAFF
CDR3nt: TGTGCCAGCTCACCACCTCAGGGCATGAACACTGAAGCTTTCTTT

v_gene: TRBV5-1
abundance: -
j_gene: TRBJ1-6
d_gene: -
CDR3aa: CASSLAGSAGRSPLHF
CDR3nt: TGCGCCAGCAGCTTGGCCGGTAGTGCAGGGCGATCACCCCTCCACTTT

v_gene: TRBV28
abundance: few
j_gene: TRBJ1-6
d_gene: TRBD1
CDR3aa: CASRDRGSSYNSPLHF
CDR3nt: TGTGCCAGCAGAGACAGGGGGAGCTCCTATAATTCACCCCTCCACTTT

v_gene: TRBV10-3
abundance: -
j_gene: TRBJ1-2
d_gene: TRBD1
CDR3aa: CAIGRERGQGPYGYTF
CDR3nt: TGTGCCATCGGTCGAGAGCGGGGACAGGGACCCTATGGCTACACCTTC

v_gene: TRBV4-3
abundance: -
j_gene: TRBJ1-2
d_gene: TRBD1
CDR3aa: CASSQVSAGGGGYGYTF
CDR3nt: TGCGCCAGCAGCCAAGTCTCGGCAGGGGGTGGGGGCTATGGCTACACCTTC

v_gene: TRBV20-1
abundance: -
j_gene: TRBJ1-2
d_gene: TRBD1
CDR3aa: CSASGTDYGYTF
CDR3nt: TGCAGTGCTAGTGGGACAGACTATGGCTACACCTTC

v_gene: TRBV7-8
abundance: -
j_gene: TRBJ2-5
d_gene: TRBD2
CDR3aa: CASSQSGGGRETQYF
CDR3nt: TGTGCCAGCAGCCAGAGCGGGGGGGGCAGGGAGACCCAGTACTTC

v_gene: TRBV9
abundance: -
j_gene: TRBJ1-1
d_gene: -
CDR3aa: CASSAAQGAYTEAFF
CDR3nt: TGTGCCAGCAGCGCCGCTCAAGGGGCCTACACTGAAGCTTTCTTT